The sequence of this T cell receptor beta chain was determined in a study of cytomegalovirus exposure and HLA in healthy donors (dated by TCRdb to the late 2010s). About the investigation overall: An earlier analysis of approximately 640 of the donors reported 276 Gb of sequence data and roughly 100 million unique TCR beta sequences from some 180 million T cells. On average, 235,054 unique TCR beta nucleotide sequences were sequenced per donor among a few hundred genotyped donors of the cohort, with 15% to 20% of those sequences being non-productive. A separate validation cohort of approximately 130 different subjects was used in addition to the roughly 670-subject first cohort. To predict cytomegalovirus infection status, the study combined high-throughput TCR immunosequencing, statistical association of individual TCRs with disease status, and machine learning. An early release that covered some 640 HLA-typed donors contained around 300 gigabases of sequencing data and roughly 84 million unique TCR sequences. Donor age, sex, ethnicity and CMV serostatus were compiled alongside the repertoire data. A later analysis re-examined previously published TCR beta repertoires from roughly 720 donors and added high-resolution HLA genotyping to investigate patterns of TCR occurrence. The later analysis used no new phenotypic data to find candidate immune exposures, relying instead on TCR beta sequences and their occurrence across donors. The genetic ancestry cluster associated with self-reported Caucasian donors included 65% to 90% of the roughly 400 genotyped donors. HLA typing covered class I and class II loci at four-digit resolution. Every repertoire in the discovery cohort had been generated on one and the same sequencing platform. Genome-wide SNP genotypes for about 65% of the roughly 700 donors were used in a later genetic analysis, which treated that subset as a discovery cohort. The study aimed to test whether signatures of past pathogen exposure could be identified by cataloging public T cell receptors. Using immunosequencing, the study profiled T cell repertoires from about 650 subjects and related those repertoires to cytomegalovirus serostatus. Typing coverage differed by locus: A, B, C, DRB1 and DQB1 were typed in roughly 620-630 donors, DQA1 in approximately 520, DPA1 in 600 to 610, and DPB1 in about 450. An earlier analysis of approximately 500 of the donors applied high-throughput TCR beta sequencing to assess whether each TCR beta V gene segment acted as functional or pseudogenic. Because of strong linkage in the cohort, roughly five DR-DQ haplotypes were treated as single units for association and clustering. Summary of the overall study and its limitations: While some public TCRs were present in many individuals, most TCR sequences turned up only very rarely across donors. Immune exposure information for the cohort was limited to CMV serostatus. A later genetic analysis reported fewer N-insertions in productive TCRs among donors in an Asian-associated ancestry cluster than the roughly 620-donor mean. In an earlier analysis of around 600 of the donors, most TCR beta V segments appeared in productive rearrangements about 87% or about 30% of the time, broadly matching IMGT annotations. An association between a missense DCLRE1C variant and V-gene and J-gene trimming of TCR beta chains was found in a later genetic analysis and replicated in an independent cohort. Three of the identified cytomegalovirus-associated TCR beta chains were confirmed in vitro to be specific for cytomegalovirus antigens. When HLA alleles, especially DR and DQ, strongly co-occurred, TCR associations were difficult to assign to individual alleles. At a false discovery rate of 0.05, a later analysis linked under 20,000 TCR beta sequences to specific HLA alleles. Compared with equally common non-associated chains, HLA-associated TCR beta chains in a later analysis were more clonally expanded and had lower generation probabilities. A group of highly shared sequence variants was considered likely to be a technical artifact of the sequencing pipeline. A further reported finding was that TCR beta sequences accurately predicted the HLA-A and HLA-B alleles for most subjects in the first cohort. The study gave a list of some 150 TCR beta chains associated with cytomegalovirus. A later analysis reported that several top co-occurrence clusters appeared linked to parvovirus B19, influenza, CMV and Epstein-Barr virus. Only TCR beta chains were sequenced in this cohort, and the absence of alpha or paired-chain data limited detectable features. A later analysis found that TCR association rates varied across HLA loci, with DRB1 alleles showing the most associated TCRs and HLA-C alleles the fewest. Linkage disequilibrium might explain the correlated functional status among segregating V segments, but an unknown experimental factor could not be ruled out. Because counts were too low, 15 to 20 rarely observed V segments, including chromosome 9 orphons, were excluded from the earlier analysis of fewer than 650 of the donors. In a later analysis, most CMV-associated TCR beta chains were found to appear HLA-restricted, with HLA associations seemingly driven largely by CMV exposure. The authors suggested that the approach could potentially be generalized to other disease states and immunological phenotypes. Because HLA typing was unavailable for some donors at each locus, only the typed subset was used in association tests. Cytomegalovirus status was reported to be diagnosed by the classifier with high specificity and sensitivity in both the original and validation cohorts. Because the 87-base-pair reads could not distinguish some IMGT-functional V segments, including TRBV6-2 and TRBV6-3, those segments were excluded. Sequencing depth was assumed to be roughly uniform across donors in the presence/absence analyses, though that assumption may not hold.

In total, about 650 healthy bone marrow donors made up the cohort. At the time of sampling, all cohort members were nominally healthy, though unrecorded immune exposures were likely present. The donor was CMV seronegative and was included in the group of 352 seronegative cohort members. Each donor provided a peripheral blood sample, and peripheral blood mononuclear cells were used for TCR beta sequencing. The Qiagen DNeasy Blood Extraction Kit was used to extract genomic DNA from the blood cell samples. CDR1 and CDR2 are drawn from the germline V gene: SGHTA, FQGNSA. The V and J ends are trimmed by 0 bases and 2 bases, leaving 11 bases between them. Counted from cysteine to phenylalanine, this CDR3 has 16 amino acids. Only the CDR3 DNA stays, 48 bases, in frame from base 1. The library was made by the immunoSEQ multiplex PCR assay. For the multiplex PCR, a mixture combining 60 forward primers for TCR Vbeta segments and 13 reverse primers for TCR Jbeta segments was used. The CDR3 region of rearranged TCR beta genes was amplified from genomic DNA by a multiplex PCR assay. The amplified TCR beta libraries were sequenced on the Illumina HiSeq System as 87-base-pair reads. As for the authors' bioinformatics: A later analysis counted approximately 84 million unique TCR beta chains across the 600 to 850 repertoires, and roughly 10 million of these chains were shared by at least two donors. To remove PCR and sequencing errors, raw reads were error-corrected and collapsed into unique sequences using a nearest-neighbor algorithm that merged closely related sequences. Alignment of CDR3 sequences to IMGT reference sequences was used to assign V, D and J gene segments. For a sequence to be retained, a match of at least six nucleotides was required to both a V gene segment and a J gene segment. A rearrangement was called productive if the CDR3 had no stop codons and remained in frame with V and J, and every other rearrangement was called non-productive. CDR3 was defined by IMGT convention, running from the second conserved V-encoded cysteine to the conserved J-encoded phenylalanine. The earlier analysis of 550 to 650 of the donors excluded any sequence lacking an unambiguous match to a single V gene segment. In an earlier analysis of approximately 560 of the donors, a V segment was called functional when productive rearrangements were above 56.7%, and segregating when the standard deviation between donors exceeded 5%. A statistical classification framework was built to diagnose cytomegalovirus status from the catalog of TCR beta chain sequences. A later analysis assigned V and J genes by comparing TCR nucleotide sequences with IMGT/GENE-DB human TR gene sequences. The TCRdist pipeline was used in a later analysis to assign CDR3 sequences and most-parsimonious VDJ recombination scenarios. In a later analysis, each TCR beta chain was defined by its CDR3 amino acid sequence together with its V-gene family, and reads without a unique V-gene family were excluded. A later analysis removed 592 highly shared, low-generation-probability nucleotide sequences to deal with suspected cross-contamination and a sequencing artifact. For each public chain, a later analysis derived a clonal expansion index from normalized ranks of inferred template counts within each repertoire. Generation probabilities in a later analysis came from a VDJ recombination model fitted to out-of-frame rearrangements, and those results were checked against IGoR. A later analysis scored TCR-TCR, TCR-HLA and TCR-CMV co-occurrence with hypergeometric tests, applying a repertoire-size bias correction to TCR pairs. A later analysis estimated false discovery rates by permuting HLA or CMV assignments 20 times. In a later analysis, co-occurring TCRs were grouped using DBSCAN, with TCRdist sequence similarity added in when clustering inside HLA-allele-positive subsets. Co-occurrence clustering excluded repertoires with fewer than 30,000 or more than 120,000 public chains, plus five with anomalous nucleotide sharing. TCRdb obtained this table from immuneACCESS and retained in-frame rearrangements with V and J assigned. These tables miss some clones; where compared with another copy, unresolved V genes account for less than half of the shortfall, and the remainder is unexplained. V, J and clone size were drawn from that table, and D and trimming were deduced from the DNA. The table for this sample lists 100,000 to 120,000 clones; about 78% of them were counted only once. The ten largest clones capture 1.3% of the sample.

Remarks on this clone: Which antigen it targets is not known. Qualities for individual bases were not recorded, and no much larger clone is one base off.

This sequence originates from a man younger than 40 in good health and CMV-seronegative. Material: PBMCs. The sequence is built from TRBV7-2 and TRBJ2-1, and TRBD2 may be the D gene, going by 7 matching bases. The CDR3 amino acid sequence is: CASSLAVGGPYNEQFF. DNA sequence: TGTGCCAGCAGCTTAGCGGTGGGGGGGCCCTACAATGAGCAGTTCTTC.